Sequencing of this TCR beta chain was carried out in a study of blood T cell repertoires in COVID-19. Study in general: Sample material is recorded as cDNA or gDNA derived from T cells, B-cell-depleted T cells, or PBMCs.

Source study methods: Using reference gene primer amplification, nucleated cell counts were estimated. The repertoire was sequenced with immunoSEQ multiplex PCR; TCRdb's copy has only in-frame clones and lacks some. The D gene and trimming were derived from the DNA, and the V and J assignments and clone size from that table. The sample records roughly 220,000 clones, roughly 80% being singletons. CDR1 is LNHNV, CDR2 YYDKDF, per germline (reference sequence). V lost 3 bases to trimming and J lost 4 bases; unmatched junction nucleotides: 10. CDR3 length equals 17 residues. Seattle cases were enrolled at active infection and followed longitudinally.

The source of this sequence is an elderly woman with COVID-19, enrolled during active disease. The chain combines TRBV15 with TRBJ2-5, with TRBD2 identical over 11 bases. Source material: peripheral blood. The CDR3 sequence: CATSRATSGMIRETQYF. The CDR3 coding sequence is TGTGCCACCAGCAGGGCGACTAGCGGGATGATCCGAGAGACCCAGTACTTC.